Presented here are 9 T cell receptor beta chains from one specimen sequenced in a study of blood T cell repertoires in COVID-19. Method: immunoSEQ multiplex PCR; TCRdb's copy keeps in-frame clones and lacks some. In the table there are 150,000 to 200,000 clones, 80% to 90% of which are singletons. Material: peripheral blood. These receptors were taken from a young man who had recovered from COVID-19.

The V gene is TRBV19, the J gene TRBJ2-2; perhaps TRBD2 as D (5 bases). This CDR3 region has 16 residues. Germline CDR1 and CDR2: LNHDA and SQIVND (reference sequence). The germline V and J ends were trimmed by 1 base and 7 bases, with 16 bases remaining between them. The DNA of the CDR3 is TGTGCCAGTAGTATAGTGTTCGGGATCCCCGGCGGGGAGCTGTTTTTT. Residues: CASSIVFGIPGGELFF. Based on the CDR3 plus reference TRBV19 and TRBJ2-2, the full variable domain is DGGITQSPKYLFRKEGQNVTLSCEQNLNHDAMYWYRQDPGQGLRLIYYSQIVNDFQKGDIAEGYSVSREKKESFPLTVTSAQKNPTAFYLCASSIVFGIPGGELFFGEGSRLTVL.

The DNA for the CDR3 is TGCGCCAGCACCTTCGGGGAGGGGACTGAAGCTTTCTTT. Translated: CASTFGEGTEAFF. The chain employs TRBV5-1 and TRBJ1-1, with TRBD1 as a possible D gene (5 bases). The CDR3 has 13 residues. V dropped 6 bases and J dropped 5 bases, with 14 bases sitting between them. The germline gives CDR1 SGHRS, CDR2 YFSETQ.

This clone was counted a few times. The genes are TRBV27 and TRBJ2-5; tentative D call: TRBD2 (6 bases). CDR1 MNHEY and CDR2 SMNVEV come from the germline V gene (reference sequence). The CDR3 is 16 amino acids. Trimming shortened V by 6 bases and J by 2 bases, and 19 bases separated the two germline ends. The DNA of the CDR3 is TGTGCCAGCAGCCGAGGGGTCGGGGGTGGACAAGAGACCCAGTACTTC. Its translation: CASSRGVGGGQETQYF.

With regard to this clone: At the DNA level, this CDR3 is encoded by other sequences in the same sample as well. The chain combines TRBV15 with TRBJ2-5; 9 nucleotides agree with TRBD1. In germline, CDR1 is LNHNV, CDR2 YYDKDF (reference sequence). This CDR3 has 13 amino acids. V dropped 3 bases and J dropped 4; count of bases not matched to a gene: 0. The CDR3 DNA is TGTGCCACCAGCAGGGACAGGGGAGAGACCCAGTACTTC. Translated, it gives CATSRDRGETQYF.

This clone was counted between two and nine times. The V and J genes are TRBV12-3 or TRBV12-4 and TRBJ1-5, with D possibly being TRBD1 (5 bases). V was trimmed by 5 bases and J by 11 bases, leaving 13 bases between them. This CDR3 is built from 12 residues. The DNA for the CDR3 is TGTGCCAGCAGTCGCGGGGGTTTAGCCCAGCATTTT. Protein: CASSRGGLAQHF.

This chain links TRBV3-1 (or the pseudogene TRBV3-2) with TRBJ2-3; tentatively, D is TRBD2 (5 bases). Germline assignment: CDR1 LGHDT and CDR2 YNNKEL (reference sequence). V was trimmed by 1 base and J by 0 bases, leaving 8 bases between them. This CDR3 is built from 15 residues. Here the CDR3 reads CASSQGTGSTDTQYF. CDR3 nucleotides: TGTGCCAGCAGCCAAGGGACGGGGAGCACAGATACGCAGTATTTT.

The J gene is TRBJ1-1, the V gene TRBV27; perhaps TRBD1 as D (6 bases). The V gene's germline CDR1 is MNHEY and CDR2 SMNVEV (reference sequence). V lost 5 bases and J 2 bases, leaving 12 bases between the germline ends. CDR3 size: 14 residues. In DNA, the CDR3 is TGTGCCAGCAGTAGAACAGGGCTCAACACTGAAGCTTTCTTT. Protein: CASSRTGLNTEAFF.

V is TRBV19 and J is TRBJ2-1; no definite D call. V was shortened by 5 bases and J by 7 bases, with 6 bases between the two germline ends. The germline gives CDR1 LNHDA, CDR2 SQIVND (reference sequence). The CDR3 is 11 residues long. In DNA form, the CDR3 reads TGTGCCAGTAGTGGCTGGAATGAGCAGTTCTTC. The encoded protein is CASSGWNEQFF. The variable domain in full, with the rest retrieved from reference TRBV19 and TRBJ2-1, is DGGITQSPKYLFRKEGQNVTLSCEQNLNHDAMYWYRQDPGQGLRLIYYSQIVNDFQKGDIAEGYSVSREKKESFPLTVTSAQKNPTAFYLCASSGWNEQFFGPGTRLTVL.

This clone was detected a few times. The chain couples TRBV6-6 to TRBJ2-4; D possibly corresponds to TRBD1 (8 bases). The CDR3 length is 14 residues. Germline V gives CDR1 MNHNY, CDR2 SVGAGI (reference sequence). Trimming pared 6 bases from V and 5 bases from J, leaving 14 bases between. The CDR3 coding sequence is TGTGCCAGCAGACCCACAGGGGGGGAAAACATTCAGTACTTC. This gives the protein CASRPTGGENIQYF.